Shown below are 14 T cell receptor beta chains from a single sample sequenced in a study of early T cells in non-severe SARS-CoV-2 infection. Via MiXCR, TCRdb re-called the 5' RACE reads, giving one row per CDR3 protein. In the table there are over 85,000 distinct CDR3 sequences, around 12% of which are singletons. Sequenced here: whole blood, sampled at baseline. The receptors originated from an adult who was a healthcare worker with PCR-confirmed SARS-CoV-2 infection or an uninfected control (not recorded which).

The sample holds many counts of this clonotype. The chain has TRBV6-2 or TRBV6-3 and TRBJ2-1; 11 nucleotides line up with TRBD2. With V trimmed by 5 bases and J by 3 bases, 6 bases remained unmatched. Germline assignment: CDR1 MNHEY and CDR2 SVGEGT. The CDR3 consists of 16 residues. The DNA of the CDR3 is TGTGCCAGCAGTCGTCCTAGCGGGGGGCACTACAATGAGCAGTTCTTC. Translated, it gives CASSRPSGGHYNEQFF.

This clonotype has a handful of counts. This chain joins TRBV18 and TRBJ2-5, with D hard to call. Germline V gene sequence: CDR1 KGHSH, CDR2 LQKENI. Trimming left V 2 bases short and J 3 bases short, with 10 bases between. The CDR3 loop spans 14 amino acids. The CDR3 region is CASSPIEQEETQYF. As DNA, the CDR3 is TGTGCCAGCTCACCAATAGAACAAGAAGAGACCCAGTACTTC.

This clonotype was recorded many times. V gene TRBV5-1 combines with J gene TRBJ1-2; D possibly corresponds to TRBD1 (6 bases). The CDR3 runs 16 residues. Germline V gene data show CDR1 as SGHRS and CDR2 as YFSETQ. V lost 2 bases, J lost 2 bases, and 16 bases lay in between. In DNA, the CDR3 is TGCGCCAGCAGCTTCGGGACATCACAATTCAACTATGGCTACACCTTC. Translation gives CASSFGTSQFNYGYTF.

The J gene is TRBJ1-1, the V gene TRBV5-6; no reliable D call. This CDR3 is built from 13 residues. CDR1 is SGHDT and CDR2 is YYEEEE in the germline V gene. With 4 bases removed from V and 2 bases from J, the gap between germline ends came to 9 bases. The CDR3 loop is CASSPQVNTEAFF. The CDR3 nucleotides read TGTGCCAGCAGCCCCCAGGTTAACACTGAAGCTTTCTTT.

This clonotype was counted many times. The rearrangement links TRBV28 to TRBJ2-1, with 10 bases aligning to TRBD1. CDR3 size: 15 residues. Per the germline V gene, CDR1 is MDHEN and CDR2 is SYDVKM. With V trimmed by 6 bases and J by 8 bases, 10 bases remained unmatched. Here the CDR3 DNA reads TGTGCCAGCAGCGGGCCGGGACAGGGGTTGTATGAGCAGTTCTTC. This codes for CASSGPGQGLYEQFF.

A few counts support this clonotype. The junction departs from germline at one end; a sequencing error may be responsible. The chain has TRBV28 and TRBJ2-7; 7 nucleotides line up with TRBD2. CDR1 is MDHEN and CDR2 is SYDVKM in the germline V gene. The CDR3 consists of 12 residues. CDR3 loop: CASSPGPGRRFF. The CDR3 DNA is TGTGCCAGCAGCCCTGGGCCCGGGAGGCGCTTCTTC.

This clonotype was counted a few times. The chain joins TRBV12-3 or TRBV12-4 to TRBJ2-1, with D tentatively TRBD1 or TRBD2 (5 bases each). This CDR3 spans 14 amino acids. Trimming removed 7 bases at V and 7 bases at J, with 17 bases between. CDR3 sequence: CASTLGTSGNEQFF. As DNA, the CDR3 is TGTGCCAGCACCCTGGGGACGAGTGGGAATGAGCAGTTCTTC.

This clonotype came up many times. The chain has TRBV5-1 and TRBJ2-1; 7 positions agree with TRBD2. Germline V lookup: CDR1 SGHRS, CDR2 YFSETQ. V trimming: 2 bases; J trimming: 14 bases; junction bases outside the gene matches: 13. The CDR3 totals 14 residues. This chain's CDR3 is CASSFLAGRIEKFF. The CDR3 DNA follows: TGCGCCAGCAGCTTTTTGGCCGGGAGGATCGAGAAGTTCTTC.

This chain joins TRBV20-1 and TRBJ1-6; no clear D gene. This CDR3 has 12 amino acids. Germline-derived CDR1 and CDR2 are DFQATT and SNEGSKA (reference sequence). Trimming took off 6 bases at V and 7 bases at J, with 10 bases between the two ends. CDR3 amino acids: CSAATTNSPLHF. In nucleotides, the CDR3 is TGCAGTGCAGCCACGACCAATTCACCCCTCCACTTT.

This clonotype was counted at least ten times. V is TRBV5-4 and J is TRBJ2-3, with 13 bases lining up with TRBD2. The V gene's germline CDR1 is SGHNT and CDR2 YYREEE (reference sequence). CDR3 length: 16 amino acids. Losses at the gene ends were 3 bases for V and 0 bases for J; bases not matched to a gene: 1. CDR3 loop: CASSWGLAGSTDTQYF. The CDR3 DNA follows: TGTGCCAGCAGCTGGGGACTAGCGGGGAGCACAGATACGCAGTATTTT.

The chain uses TRBV7-2 and TRBJ1-6; no clear D. Germline loops: CDR1 SGHTA, CDR2 FQGNSA. Trimming took off 4 bases at V and 0 bases at J, with 25 bases between the two ends. The length of the CDR3 is 21 residues. CDR3 in amino acids: CASSYASSELLPSSYNSPLHF. The CDR3 nucleotides read TGTGCCAGCAGCTACGCAAGTTCCGAGCTCCTCCCCAGCTCCTATAATTCACCCCTCCACTTT.

CDR3 in amino acids: CSARDWGGRHQETQYF. The DNA for the CDR3 is TGCAGTGCTAGAGATTGGGGGGGCAGGCATCAAGAGACCCAGTACTTC. The chain combines TRBV20-1 with TRBJ2-5, with D perhaps TRBD2 (7 bases). CDR1 is DFQATT, CDR2 SNEGSKA, per germline (reference sequence). V was trimmed by 0 bases and J by 2 bases, leaving 16 bases between them. The CDR3 is 16 amino acids.

J is TRBJ2-1 and V is TRBV7-9; D call uncertain. This CDR3 has 15 residues. V was cut by 3 bases and J by 9 bases, with 18 bases left in between. The V gene's germline CDR1 is SEHNR and CDR2 FQNEAQ (reference sequence). The CDR3 DNA reads as TGTGCCAGCAGCTTTTTTTCCTCGGGCGCTGGTGAGCAGTTCTTC. Translation gives CASSFFSSGAGEQFF.

V gene TRBV11-1 combines with J gene TRBJ2-7; D may be TRBD2 (5 bases). The CDR3 has 12 amino acids. V was clipped by 6 bases and J by 10 bases, with 16 bases between them. Germline CDR1 SGHAT, CDR2 FQDESV (reference sequence). The CDR3 DNA sequence: TGTGCCAGCAGTTGGACTCCCACCGTTCAGTACTTC. Encoded protein: CASSWTPTVQYF.